Listed here are 21 T cell receptor beta chains from one sample, sequenced in a study of blood T cell repertoires in COVID-19. Using immunoSEQ multiplex PCR, the repertoire was profiled, and TCRdb retains in-frame clones only, with some absent. This table holds 270,000 or so clones, 85% found once. The sample comprised peripheral blood. The receptors were sampled from a human donor in a cohort sampled during active COVID-19.

This chain uses TRBV2 with TRBJ2-1; 8 nucleotides line up with TRBD2. CDR3 length equals 15 residues. CDR1 and CDR2 (germline): SNHLY, FYNNEI. Losses at the gene ends were 11 bases for V and 7 bases for J; bases not matched to a gene: 16. DNA of the CDR3: TGTGCCTCCCATGCAAGCGGGAGAAGGAATAATGAGCAGTTCTTC. It encodes CASHASGRRNNEQFF.

The V call is TRBV4-3, the J call TRBJ2-3; 13 bases match TRBD2. Germline CDR1 and CDR2: LGHNA and YSLEER. This CDR3 is built from 18 residues. J lost 2 bases, V lost 3 bases, and 8 bases had no gene match. In DNA, the CDR3 is TGCGCCAGCAGCCAGGCACTAGCGGGAGGGACCCTCACAGATACGCAGTATTTT. Encoded protein: CASSQALAGGTLTDTQYF.

This chain connects TRBV3-1 (or the pseudogene TRBV3-2) to TRBJ2-3, with TRBD2 matching 13 bases. The CDR3 consists of 14 residues. Germline V lookup: CDR1 LGHDT, CDR2 YNNKEL (reference sequence). V gave up 8 bases and J gave up 6 bases; unmatched junction bases: 5. Written as DNA, the CDR3 is TGTGCCAGCGGAGGACTAGCGGGAGCTGATACGCAGTATTTT. Its protein is CASGGLAGADTQYF.

The CDR3 spells CASRTGRRTGELFF. The CDR3 nucleotides are TGTGCCAGCAGGACCGGGAGACGGACCGGGGAGCTGTTTTTT. The chain employs TRBV6-4 and TRBJ2-2, with D maybe TRBD2 (6 bases). The CDR3 covers 14 residues. Germline CDR1 is MRHNA and CDR2 is SNTAGT. The V and J ends lost 6 bases and 5 bases respectively, with 13 bases between them.

V gene TRBV7-9 combines with J gene TRBJ2-3; 7 bases line up with TRBD1. Germline V CDR1 and CDR2: SEHNR, FQNEAQ (reference sequence). V lost 0 bases, J lost 6 bases, and 12 bases stayed unmatched. The CDR3 contains 17 residues. The CDR3 reads CASSLAGFYRGVDTQYF. For the CDR3, the DNA is TGTGCCAGCAGCTTAGCGGGGTTTTACAGGGGCGTGGATACGCAGTATTTT. Complete variable domain (other parts from reference TRBV7-9 and TRBJ2-3): DTGVSQNPRHKITKRGQNVTFRCDPISEHNRLYWYRQTLGQGPEFLTYFQNEAQLEKSRLLSDRFSAERPKGSFSTLEIQRTEQGDSAMYLCASSLAGFYRGVDTQYFGPGTRLTVL.

This chain connects TRBV2 to TRBJ2-5; 7 bases align to TRBD1. This CDR3 contains 17 residues. J gave up 2 bases and V 3 bases, and 12 bases lay outside the gene matches. Per the germline V gene, CDR1 is SNHLY and CDR2 is FYNNEI. Here the CDR3 DNA reads TGTGCCAGCAGTGATAAAGCGAGGGGGCCCTCTCAAGAGACCCAGTACTTC. This codes for CASSDKARGPSQETQYF.

This clone was counted once. The chain recombines TRBV6-5 with TRBJ2-4; 9 bases line up with TRBD1. CDR3 length: 13 amino acids. V trimming: 4 bases; J trimming: 9 bases; junction bases outside the gene matches: 4. Germline CDR1 MNHEY, CDR2 SVGAGI. CDR3 loop: CASSSGTGSIQYF. The CDR3 DNA reads as TGTGCCAGCAGTTCGGGGACAGGGAGCATTCAGTACTTC.

This clone appeared a few times. This rearrangement joins TRBV6-6 to TRBJ2-5; 14 positions match TRBD2. Germline values: CDR1 MNHNY, CDR2 SVGAGI (reference sequence). V dropped 4 bases and J dropped 1; count of bases not matched to a gene: 2. The CDR3 contains 16 residues. The CDR3: CASSLTSGRGQETQYF. The DNA of the CDR3 is TGTGCCAGCAGTTTGACTAGCGGGAGGGGCCAAGAGACCCAGTACTTC.

The chain couples TRBV12-3 or TRBV12-4 to TRBJ1-1, with unresolved D. The CDR3 runs to 13 residues. V lost 3 bases and J 6 bases, leaving 11 bases between the germline ends. The CDR3 loop reads CASSFGVRAEAFF. CDR3 bases: TGTGCCAGCAGTTTCGGGGTAAGAGCTGAAGCTTTCTTT.

The chain couples TRBV2 to TRBJ1-2; 7 nucleotides match TRBD1. Trimming at V came to 3 bases and at J to 1 base, leaving 11 bases not matched to a gene. The CDR3 is 17 amino acids. Germline V gives CDR1 SNHLY, CDR2 FYNNEI. The CDR3 region has the DNA TGTGCCAGCAGTGATCCGGGACAGAGTTTGGGTAACTATGGCTACACCTTC. Its translation is CASSDPGQSLGNYGYTF.

The chain couples TRBV4-1 to TRBJ2-3; 7 bases agree with TRBD2. Germline CDR1 is MGHRA and CDR2 is YSYEKL. CDR3 size: 12 residues. V lost 5 bases and J lost 11; bases outside the gene matches: 7. The CDR3 spells CASSRAGVVQYF. For the CDR3, the DNA is TGCGCCAGCAGCAGGGCGGGAGTGGTGCAGTATTTT.

The chain joins TRBV29-1 to TRBJ2-3; D not certain. CDR1 is SQVTM and CDR2 is ANQGSEA in the germline V gene. V was pared by 3 bases and J by 6 bases, with 7 bases between. The CDR3 is 11 amino acids. The CDR3 loop is CSVDLSDTQYF. The CDR3 DNA follows: TGCAGCGTTGATCTGTCGGATACGCAGTATTTT.

The V call is TRBV7-6, the J call TRBJ2-7, with D possibly being TRBD2 (5 bases). Germline loops: CDR1 SGHVS, CDR2 FNYEAQ. The V end lost 5 bases, the J end lost 3 bases, and 20 bases lay between the germline ends. This CDR3 spans 16 amino acids. Here the CDR3 reads CASSPSEGYLGYEQYF. CDR3 coding DNA: TGTGCCAGCAGCCCCAGTGAGGGCTACCTGGGCTACGAGCAGTACTTC.

This clone was observed once. The rearrangement uses TRBV7-2 and TRBJ2-7; D remains ambiguous. Between the trimmed V and J ends, which lost 3 bases and 6 bases, there was a span of 9 bases. CDR1 is SGHTA and CDR2 is FQGNSA in the germline V gene. This CDR3 is built from 12 residues. The CDR3 nucleotides read TGTGCCAGCAGCTTTGAGGTACGCGAGCAGTACTTC. It codes for CASSFEVREQYF. Full variable domain (outside the CDR3, taken from reference TRBV7-2 and TRBJ2-7): GAGVSQSPSNKVTEKGKDVELRCDPISGHTALYWYRQSLGQGLEFLIYFQGNSAPDKSGLPSDRFSAERTGGSVSTLTIQRTQQEDSAVYLCASSFEVREQYFGPGTRLTVT.

This clone showed up just a few times. This sequence joins TRBV7-8 and TRBJ2-3; D is perhaps TRBD2 (5 bases). Between the trimmed V and J ends, which lost 5 bases and 3 bases, there was a span of 21 bases. The germline CDR1 and CDR2 sequences are SGHVS and FQNEAQ. The CDR3 runs 17 residues. CDR3 sequence (DNA): TGTGCCAGCAGCACGGACCTGGGAGACACATGGACAGATACGCAGTATTTT. This encodes CASSTDLGDTWTDTQYF.

This CDR3 is CASSPQGQNTEAFF. CDR3 coding DNA: TGTGCCAGCTCACCACAGGGACAGAACACTGAAGCTTTCTTT. The chain combines TRBV18 with TRBJ1-1, with D possibly being TRBD1 (6 bases). Trimming stripped 1 base from V and 1 base from J, with 7 bases between. CDR3 length: 14 residues. Germline assignment: CDR1 KGHSH and CDR2 LQKENI.

The chain combines TRBV11-2 with TRBJ2-5; a possible D gene is TRBD2 (5 bases). Trimming stripped 5 bases from V and 7 bases from J, with 23 bases between. The CDR3 extends over 16 amino acids. From germline, CDR1 is SGHAT and CDR2 FQNNGV. The CDR3 sequence is CASSLNPARLAGTQYF. In DNA form, the CDR3 reads TGTGCCAGCAGCCTGAACCCTGCTAGGCTAGCCGGGACCCAGTACTTC. The entire variable domain, with the rest obtained from reference TRBV11-2 and TRBJ2-5, is as follows: EAGVAQSPRYKIIEKRQSVAFWCNPISGHATLYWYQQILGQGPKLLIQFQNNGVVDDSQLPKDRFSAERLKGVDSTLKIQPAKLEDSAVYLCASSLNPARLAGTQYFGPGTRLLVL.

This chain connects TRBV27 to TRBJ2-3; 7 nucleotides align to TRBD1. This CDR3 has 14 residues. Germline assignment: CDR1 MNHEY and CDR2 SMNVEV (reference sequence). Trimming took 1 base from V and 4 from J; bases not matched to a gene: 2. CDR3 nucleotides: TGTGCCAGCAGTTTATTACAGGGGTCAGATACGCAGTATTTT. Encoded protein: CASSLLQGSDTQYF.

This clone appeared a single time. V is TRBV3-1 (or the pseudogene TRBV3-2) and J is TRBJ2-7; D not resolved. The CDR3 is 13 amino acids. V lost 2 bases, J lost 6 bases, and 11 bases lay in between. Germline CDR1 is LGHDT and CDR2 is YNNKEL (reference sequence). CDR3 DNA sequence: TGTGCCAGCAGCCAAAGGCAGGTCGCCGAGCAGTACTTC. Residues: CASSQRQVAEQYF.

The chain links TRBV3-1 (or the pseudogene TRBV3-2) to TRBJ2-3; D not resolved. Germline values: CDR1 LGHDT, CDR2 YNNKEL (reference sequence). The V gene lost 1 base and the J gene lost 4 bases, with 9 bases spanning the gap. The CDR3 covers 14 residues. The CDR3 DNA follows: TGTGCCAGCAGCCAAGGTCAGTTCCCAGATACGCAGTATTTT. Protein product: CASSQGQFPDTQYF.

V gene TRBV6-5 combines with J gene TRBJ2-1; a possible D gene is TRBD1 (5 bases). Germline V CDR1 and CDR2: MNHEY, SVGAGI. The CDR3 extends over 13 amino acids. The ends were cut back, 7 bases at V and 4 bases at J, with 11 bases in the middle. The CDR3 DNA follows: TGTGCCAGCAAACTACAGGATTACAATGAGCAGTTCTTC. Protein product: CASKLQDYNEQFF.